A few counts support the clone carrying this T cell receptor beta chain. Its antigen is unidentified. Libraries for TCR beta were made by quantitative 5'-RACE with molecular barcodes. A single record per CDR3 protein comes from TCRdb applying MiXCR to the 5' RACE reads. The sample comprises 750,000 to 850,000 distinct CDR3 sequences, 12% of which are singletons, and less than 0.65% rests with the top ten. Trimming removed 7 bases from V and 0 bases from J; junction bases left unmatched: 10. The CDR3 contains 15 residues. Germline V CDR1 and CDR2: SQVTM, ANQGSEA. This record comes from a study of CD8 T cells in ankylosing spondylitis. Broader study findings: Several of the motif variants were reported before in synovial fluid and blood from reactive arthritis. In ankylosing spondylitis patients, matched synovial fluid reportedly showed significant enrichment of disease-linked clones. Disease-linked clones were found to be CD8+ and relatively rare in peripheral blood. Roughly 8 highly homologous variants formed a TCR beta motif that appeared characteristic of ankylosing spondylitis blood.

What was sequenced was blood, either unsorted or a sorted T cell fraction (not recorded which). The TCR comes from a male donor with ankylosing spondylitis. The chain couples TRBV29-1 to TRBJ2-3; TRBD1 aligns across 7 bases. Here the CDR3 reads CSALTGIHSTDTQYF. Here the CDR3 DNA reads TGCAGCGCATTGACAGGGATACATAGCACAGATACGCAGTATTTT.